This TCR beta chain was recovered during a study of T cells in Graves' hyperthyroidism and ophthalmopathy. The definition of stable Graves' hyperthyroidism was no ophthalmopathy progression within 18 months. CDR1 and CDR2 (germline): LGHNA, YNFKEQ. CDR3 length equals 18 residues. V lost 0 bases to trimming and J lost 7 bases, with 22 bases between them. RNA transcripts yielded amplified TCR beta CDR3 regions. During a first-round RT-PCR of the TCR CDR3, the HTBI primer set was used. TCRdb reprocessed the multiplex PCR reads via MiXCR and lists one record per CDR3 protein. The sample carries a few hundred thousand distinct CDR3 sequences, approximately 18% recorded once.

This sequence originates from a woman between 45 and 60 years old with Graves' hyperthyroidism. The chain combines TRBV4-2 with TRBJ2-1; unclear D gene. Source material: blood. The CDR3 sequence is CASSQDSGRFGFLNEQFF. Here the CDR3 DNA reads TGTGCCAGCAGCCAAGATTCAGGACGCTTCGGGTTCCTTAATGAGCAGTTCTTC.